This T cell receptor beta chain was sequenced for a study of CD8 T cells in Susac syndrome (dated by TCRdb to the late 2010s). For the study in its entirety: Whether CD8+ T cell activation and differentiation in Susac syndrome was antigen driven was tested using repertoire sequencing.

The paper's findings and limits, for the study overall: The study acknowledged that relatively few individuals were included in the TCR sequencing and HLA analysis.

Peripheral blood CD8+ and CD4+ T cells from healthy donors, Susac syndrome patients and multiple sclerosis patients were profiled using high-throughput TCR beta sequencing. Multiple sclerosis controls were treatment-naive patients with stable or active relapsing-remitting disease fulfilling revised McDonald criteria. Bulk CD8+ and CD4+ T cells were purified by magnetic negative isolation, while CD8+ TEMRA cells were enriched using FACS. Blood was drawn into EDTA tubes, processed within 24 hours, and PBMCs were isolated by density gradient centrifugation. PBMCs intended for TCR sequencing were cryopreserved in liquid nitrogen and were subsequently thawed in a 37 degrees C water bath. The sorted or isolated CD4+, CD8+ and CD8+ TEMRA cells had a purity of 90% or higher. The CDR1 and CDR2 encoded by the germline V gene (reference sequence) are DFQATT and SNEGSKA. The CDR3 covers 13 residues, taking in both the cysteine and the phenylalanine. The DNA shown is the 39-base CDR3, in frame from base 1. V and J lose 8 bases and 2 bases, and a span of 13 bases separates them.

RNA was extracted using the RNeasy kit, and roughly 0.5 to 1 microgram was reverse transcribed with random hexamers. The immunoSEQ multiplex PCR assay, covering 54 Vbeta and 13 Jbeta segments, was used to amplify TCR beta CDR3 regions. Bias from PCR amplification was corrected by using a synthetic template baseline for primer optimization and for computational correction. Per the authors' processing: Reads were assigned to V, D and J genes according to IMGT and analyzed in immunoSEQ Analyzer, with only productive sequences retained. Clonality was computed as one minus Shannon entropy normalized by log2 of the number of productive unique sequences. For each patient and control, public and private clones were evaluated within the 100 most prevalent clones. Susac-specific clones were defined as absent from healthy and MS cohorts, over a thousand published viral clones and other ImmuneACCESS disease sequences. TCRdb trimmed the raw reads at Q25, called clones with MiXCR and kept productive beta chains. One record per CDR3 amino acid sequence lists the most common genes and DNA. The V and J calls, along with clone size, are taken from TCRdb and not from the paper's own processing. Here the sample has more than 90,000 distinct CDR3 sequences; just under 95% occur a single time. 0.093% of the sample rests with the top ten.

Points on this clonotype: Its specific antigen is unknown. There are no base qualities to consult, and no much larger clone falls within one base.

Recombination linked TRBV20-1 to TRBJ1-5, with no D gene named confidently. The sequence derives from a human donor with multiple sclerosis. The sequencing sample was made of CD4+ T cells from PBMCs. The DNA sequence is TGCAGTACCAAGCGACGTGGCAATCAGCCCCAGCATTTT. It is translated as CSTKRRGNQPQHF.